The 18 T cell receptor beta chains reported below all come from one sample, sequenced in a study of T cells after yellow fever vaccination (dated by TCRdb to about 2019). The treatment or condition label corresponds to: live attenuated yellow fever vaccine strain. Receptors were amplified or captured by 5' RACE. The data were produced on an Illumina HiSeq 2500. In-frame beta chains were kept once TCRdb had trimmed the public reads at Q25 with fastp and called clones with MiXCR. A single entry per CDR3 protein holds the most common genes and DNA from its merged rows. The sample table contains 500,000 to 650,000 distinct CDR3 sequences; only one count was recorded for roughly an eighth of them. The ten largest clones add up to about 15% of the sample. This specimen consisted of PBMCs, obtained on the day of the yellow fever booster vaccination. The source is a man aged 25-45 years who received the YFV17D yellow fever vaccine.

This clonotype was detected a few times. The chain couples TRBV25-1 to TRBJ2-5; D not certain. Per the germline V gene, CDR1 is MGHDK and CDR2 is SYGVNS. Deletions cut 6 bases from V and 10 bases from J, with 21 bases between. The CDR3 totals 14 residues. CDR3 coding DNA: TGTGCCAGCAGCCCCATTGGGGTTCAAGGGCTCCAGTACTTC. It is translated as CASSPIGVQGLQYF. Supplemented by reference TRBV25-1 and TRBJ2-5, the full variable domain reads EADIYQTPRYLVIGTGKKITLECSQTMGHDKMYWYQQDPGMELHLIHYSYGVNSTEKGDLSSESTVSRIRTEHFPLTLESARPSHTSQYLCASSPIGVQGLQYFGPGTRLLVL.

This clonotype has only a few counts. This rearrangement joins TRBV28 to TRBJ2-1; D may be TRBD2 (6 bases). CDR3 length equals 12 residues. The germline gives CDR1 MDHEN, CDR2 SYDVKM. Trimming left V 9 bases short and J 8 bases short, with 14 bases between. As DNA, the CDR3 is TGTGCCAGGGGTCGGGAGTGTCATGAGCAGTTCTTC. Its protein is CARGRECHEQFF.

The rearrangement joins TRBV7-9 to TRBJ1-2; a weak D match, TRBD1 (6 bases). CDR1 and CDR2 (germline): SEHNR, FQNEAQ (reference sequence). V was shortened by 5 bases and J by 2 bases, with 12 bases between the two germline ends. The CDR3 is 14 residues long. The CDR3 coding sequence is TGTGCCAGCAGCGTGGGACAAGCGAACTATGGCTACACCTTC. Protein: CASSVGQANYGYTF.

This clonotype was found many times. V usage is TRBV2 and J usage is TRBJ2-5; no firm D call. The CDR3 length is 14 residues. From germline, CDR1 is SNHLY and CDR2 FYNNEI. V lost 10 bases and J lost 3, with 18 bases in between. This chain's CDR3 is CATTTPPYEETQYF. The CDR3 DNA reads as TGTGCCACAACCACACCACCCTACGAAGAGACCCAGTACTTC.

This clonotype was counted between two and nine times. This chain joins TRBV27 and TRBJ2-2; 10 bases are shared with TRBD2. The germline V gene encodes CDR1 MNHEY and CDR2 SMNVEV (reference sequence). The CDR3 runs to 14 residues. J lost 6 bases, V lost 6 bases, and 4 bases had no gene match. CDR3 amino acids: CASRSGRAAGELFF. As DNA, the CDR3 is TGTGCCAGCAGGAGCGGGAGGGCTGCCGGGGAGCTGTTTTTT.

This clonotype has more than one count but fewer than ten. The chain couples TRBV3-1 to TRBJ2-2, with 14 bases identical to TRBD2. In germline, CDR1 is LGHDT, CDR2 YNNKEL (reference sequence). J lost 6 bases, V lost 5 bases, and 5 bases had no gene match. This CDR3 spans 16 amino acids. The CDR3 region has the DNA TGTGCCAGCAGCTTGGGACTAGCGGGAGTGGCCGGGGAGCTGTTTTTT. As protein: CASSLGLAGVAGELFF.

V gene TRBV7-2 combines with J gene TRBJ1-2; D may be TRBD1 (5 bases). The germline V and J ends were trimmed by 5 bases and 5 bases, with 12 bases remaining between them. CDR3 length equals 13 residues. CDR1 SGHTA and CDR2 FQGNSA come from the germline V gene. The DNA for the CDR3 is TGTGCCAGCAGCCCCCTCGGGGGGTATGGCTACACCTTC. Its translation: CASSPLGGYGYTF.

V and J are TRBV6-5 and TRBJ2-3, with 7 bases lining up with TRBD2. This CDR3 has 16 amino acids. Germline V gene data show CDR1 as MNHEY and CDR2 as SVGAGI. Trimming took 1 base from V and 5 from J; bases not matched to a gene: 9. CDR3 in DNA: TGTGCCAGCAGTTACTATTTTGGCGGGAGAGGAGATACGCAGTATTTT. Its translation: CASSYYFGGRGDTQYF.

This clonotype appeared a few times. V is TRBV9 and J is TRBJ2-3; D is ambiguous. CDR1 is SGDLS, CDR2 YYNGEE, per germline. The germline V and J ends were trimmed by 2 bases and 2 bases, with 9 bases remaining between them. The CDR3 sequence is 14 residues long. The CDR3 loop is CASSVNAFTDTQYF. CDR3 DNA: TGTGCCAGCAGCGTGAACGCTTTCACAGATACGCAGTATTTT.

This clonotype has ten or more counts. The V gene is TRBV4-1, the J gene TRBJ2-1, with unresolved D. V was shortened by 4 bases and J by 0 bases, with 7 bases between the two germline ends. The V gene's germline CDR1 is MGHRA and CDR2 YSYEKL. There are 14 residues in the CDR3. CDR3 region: CASSRGFSYNEQFF. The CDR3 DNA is TGCGCCAGCAGCCGGGGTTTCTCCTACAATGAGCAGTTCTTC.

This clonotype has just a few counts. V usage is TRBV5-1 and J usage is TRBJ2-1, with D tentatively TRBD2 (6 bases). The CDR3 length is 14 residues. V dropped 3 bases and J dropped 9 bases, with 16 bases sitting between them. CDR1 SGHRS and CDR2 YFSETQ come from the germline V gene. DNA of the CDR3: TGCGCCAGCAGCTCCAGCAGCGGGTTGAGTGAGCAGTTCTTC. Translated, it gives CASSSSSGLSEQFF.

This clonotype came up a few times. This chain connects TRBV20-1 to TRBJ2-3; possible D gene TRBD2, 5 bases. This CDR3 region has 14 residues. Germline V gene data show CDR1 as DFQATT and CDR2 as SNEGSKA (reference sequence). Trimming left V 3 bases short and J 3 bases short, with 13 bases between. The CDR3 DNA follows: TGCAGTGCTAGTGGTGCTGGGAGAACAGATACGCAGTATTTT. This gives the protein CSASGAGRTDTQYF.

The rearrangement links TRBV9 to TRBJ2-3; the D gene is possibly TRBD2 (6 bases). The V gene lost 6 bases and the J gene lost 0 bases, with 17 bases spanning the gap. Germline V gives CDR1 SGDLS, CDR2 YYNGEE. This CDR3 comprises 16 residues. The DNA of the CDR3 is TGTGCCAGCACCCAAGGGCTGAGCGGGAGCACAGATACGCAGTATTTT. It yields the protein CASTQGLSGSTDTQYF.

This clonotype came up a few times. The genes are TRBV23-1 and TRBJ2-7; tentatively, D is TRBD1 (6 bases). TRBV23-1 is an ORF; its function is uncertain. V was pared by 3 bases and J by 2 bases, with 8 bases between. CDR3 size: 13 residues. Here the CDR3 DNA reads TGCGCCAGCAGTCAGACAGGTACCTACGAGCAGTACTTC. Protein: CASSQTGTYEQYF.

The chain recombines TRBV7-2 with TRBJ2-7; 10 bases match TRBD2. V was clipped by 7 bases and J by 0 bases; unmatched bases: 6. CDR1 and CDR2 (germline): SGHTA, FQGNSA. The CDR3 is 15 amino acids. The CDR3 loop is CASTTLAGSSYEQYF. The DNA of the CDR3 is TGTGCCAGCACCACACTAGCGGGGAGCTCCTACGAGCAGTACTTC.

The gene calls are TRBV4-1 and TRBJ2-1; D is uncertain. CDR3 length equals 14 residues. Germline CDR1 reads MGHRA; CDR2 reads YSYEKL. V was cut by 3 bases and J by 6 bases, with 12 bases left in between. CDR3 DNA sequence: TGCGCCAGCAGCCAGCTCTCCCACCCCAATGAGCAGTTCTTC. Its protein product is CASSQLSHPNEQFF.

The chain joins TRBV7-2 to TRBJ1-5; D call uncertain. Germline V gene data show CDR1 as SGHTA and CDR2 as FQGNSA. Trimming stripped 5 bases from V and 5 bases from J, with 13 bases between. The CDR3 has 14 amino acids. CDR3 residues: CASSDIYSHQPQHF. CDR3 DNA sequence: TGTGCCAGCAGCGATATTTATTCGCATCAGCCCCAGCATTTT.

The CDR3 coding sequence is TGTGCCAGCAGTCATATCGGACACCCAGGGCAGTACTTC. Translation gives CASSHIGHPGQYF. The chain employs TRBV7-6 and TRBJ2-7, with D perhaps matching TRBD1 (5 bases). This CDR3 contains 13 residues. V lost 6 bases and J 9 bases, leaving 18 bases between the germline ends. Germline V gene data show CDR1 as SGHVS and CDR2 as FNYEAQ.